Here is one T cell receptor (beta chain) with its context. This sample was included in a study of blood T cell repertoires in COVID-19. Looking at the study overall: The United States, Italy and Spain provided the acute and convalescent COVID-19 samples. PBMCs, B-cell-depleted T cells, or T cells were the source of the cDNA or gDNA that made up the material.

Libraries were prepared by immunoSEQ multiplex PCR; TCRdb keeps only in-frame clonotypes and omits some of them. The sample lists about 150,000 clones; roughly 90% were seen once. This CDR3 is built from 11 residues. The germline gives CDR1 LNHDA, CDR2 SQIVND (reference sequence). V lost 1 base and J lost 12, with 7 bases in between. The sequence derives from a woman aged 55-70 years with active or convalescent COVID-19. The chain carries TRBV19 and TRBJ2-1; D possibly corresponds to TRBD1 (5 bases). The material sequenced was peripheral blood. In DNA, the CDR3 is TGTGCCAGTAGTATAGGTAGGGGGCAGTTCTTC. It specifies CASSIGRGQFF.